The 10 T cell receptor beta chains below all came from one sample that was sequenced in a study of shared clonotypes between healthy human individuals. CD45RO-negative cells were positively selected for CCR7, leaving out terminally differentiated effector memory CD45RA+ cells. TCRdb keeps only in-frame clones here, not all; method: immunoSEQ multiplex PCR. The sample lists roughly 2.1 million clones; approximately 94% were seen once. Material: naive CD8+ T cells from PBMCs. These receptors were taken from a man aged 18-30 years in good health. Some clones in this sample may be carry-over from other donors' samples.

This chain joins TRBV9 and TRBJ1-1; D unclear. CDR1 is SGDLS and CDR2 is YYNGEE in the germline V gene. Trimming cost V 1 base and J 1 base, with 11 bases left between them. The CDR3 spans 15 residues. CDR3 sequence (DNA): TGTGCCAGCAGCGTATCCCCGGGGTCGAACACTGAAGCTTTCTTT. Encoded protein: CASSVSPGSNTEAFF.

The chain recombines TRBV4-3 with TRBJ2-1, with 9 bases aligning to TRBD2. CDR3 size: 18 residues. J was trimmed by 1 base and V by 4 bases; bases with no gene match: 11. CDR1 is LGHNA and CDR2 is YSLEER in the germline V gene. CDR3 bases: TGCGCCAGCAGCCGATTAGCGGGAGTAGAGTGGTCCTACAATGAGCAGTTCTTC. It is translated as CASSRLAGVEWSYNEQFF.

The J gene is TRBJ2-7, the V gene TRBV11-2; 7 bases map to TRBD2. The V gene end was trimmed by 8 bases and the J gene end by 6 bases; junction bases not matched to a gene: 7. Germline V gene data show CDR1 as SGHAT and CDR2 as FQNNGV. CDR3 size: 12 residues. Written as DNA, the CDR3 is TGTGCCAGCTACGGACTAGGGGCCGAGCAGTACTTC. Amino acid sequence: CASYGLGAEQYF. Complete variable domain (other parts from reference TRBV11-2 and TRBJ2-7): EAGVAQSPRYKIIEKRQSVAFWCNPISGHATLYWYQQILGQGPKLLIQFQNNGVVDDSQLPKDRFSAERLKGVDSTLKIQPAKLEDSAVYLCASYGLGAEQYFGPGTRLTVT.

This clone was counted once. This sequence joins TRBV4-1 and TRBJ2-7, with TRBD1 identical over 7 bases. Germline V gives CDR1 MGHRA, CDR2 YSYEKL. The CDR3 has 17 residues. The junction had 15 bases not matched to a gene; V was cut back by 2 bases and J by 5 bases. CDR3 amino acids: CASSQKGRDRVRNEQYF. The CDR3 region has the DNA TGCGCCAGCAGCCAAAAGGGCCGTGACAGGGTTCGCAACGAGCAGTACTTC.

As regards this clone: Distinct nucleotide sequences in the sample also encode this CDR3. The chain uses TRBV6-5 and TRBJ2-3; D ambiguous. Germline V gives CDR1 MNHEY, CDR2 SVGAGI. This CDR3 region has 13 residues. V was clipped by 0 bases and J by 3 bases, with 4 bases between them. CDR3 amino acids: CASSYSTTDTQYF. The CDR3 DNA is TGTGCCAGCAGTTACTCCACTACAGATACGCAGTATTTT.

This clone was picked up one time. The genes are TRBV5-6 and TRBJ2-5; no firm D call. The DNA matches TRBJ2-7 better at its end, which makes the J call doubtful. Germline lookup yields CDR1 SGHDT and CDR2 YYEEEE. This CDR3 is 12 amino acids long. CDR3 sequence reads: CASSERWGEQYF. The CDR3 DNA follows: TGTGCCAGCAGCGAACGTTGGGGCGAGCAGTACTTC.

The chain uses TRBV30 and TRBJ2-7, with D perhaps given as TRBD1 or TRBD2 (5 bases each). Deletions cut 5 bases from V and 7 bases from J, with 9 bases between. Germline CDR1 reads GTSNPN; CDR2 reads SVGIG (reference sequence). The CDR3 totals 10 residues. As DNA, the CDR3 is TGTGCCTGGGGGGACGGAGAGCAGTACTTC. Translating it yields CAWGDGEQYF.

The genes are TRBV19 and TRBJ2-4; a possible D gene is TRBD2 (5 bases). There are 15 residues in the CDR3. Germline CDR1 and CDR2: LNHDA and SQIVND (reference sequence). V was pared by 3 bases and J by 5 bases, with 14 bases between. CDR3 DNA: TGTGCCAGTAGTATTGCTCCGGGGTACCAAAACATTCAGTACTTC. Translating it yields CASSIAPGYQNIQYF.

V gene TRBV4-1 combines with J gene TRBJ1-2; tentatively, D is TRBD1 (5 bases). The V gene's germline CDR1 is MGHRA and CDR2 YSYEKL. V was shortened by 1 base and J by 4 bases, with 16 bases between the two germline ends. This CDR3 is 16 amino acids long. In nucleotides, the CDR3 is TGCGCCAGCAGCCAAGGGTATCGGGGGTCGGGCTATGGCTACACCTTC. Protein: CASSQGYRGSGYGYTF.

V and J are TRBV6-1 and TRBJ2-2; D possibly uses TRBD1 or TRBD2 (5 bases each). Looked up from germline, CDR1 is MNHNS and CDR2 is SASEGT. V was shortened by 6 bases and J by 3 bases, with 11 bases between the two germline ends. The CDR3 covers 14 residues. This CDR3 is CASRGRGYTGELFF. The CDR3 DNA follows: TGTGCCAGCAGGGGACGGGGTTACACCGGGGAGCTGTTTTTT.